Listed here are 26 T cell receptor beta chains from one sample, sequenced in a study of cytomegalovirus exposure and HLA in healthy donors. PCR involved 60 Vbeta and 13 Jbeta primers. Using immunoSEQ multiplex PCR, the repertoire was profiled, and TCRdb retains in-frame clones only, with some absent. The table lists about 190,000 clones, more than 70% of them singletons. Material for sequencing was PBMCs. The receptor source for this set is a man between 25 and 39 years old in good health and CMV-seropositive.

This clone was counted many times. CDR3 DNA: TGTGCCAGCAGCGTAGGCGGGTTTGGAAACACCATATATTTT. This sequence encodes CASSVGGFGNTIYF. V and J are TRBV9 and TRBJ1-3; D is uncertain. Trimming left V 0 bases short and J 3 bases short, with 7 bases between. CDR1 and CDR2 (germline): SGDLS, YYNGEE. This CDR3 is built from 14 residues.

V gene TRBV30 combines with J gene TRBJ2-7; D is unclear. Germline CDR1 reads GTSNPN; CDR2 reads SVGIG (reference sequence). Trimming left V 4 bases short and J 7 bases short, with 17 bases between. This CDR3 is 13 amino acids long. CDR3 bases: TGTGCCTGGAACCTTGGCCACCCGCAGGAGCAGTACTTC. Its translation: CAWNLGHPQEQYF.

The table lists this clone with a count of one. The chain uses TRBV5-6 and TRBJ2-7, with TRBD1 matching over 10 bases. With V trimmed by 4 bases and J by 6 bases, 10 bases remained unmatched. This CDR3 has 15 amino acids. CDR1 and CDR2 (germline): SGHDT, YYEEEE. In DNA, the CDR3 is TGTGCCAGCAGCCGACAGGGGGCGCGTGTTTCCGAGCAGTACTTC. Translating gives CASSRQGARVSEQYF.

This chain joins TRBV10-3 and TRBJ1-1; D unresolved. Trimming pared 0 bases from V and 7 bases from J, leaving 9 bases between. Germline assignment: CDR1 ENHRY and CDR2 SYGVKD. This CDR3 is 13 amino acids long. CDR3 region: CAISESTSGEAFF. As DNA, the CDR3 is TGTGCCATCAGTGAGTCGACGAGCGGTGAAGCTTTCTTT.

This chain joins TRBV6-1 and TRBJ2-7; 7 nucleotides line up with TRBD1. The trim removed 6 bases at V and 2 bases at J, leaving 4 bases unmatched. Germline CDR1 reads MNHNS; CDR2 reads SASEGT. The CDR3 contains 13 residues. CDR3 residues: CASRQGTAYEQYF. CDR3 sequence (DNA): TGTGCCAGCAGACAGGGGACAGCCTACGAGCAGTACTTC.

CDR3 sequence: CASSRGGSTNEKLFF. The DNA for the CDR3 is TGTGCCAGCAGTCGCGGGGGATCAACTAATGAAAAACTGTTTTTT. The chain joins TRBV28 to TRBJ1-4, with D perhaps matching TRBD1 (5 bases). The CDR3 extends over 15 amino acids. Germline assignment: CDR1 MDHEN and CDR2 SYDVKM. Trimming took 5 bases from V and 0 from J, leaving 10 bases between them.

The chain recombines TRBV5-5 with TRBJ2-2, with TRBD2 as a possible D gene (5 bases). The CDR3 has 14 residues. Deletions cut 0 bases from V and 5 bases from J, with 8 bases between. Germline loops: CDR1 SGHKS, CDR2 YYEKEE (reference sequence). This CDR3 reads CASSLAVATGELFF. CDR3 in DNA: TGTGCCAGCAGCTTGGCGGTAGCGACCGGGGAGCTGTTTTTT.

In this sample, this clone turned up once. The chain employs TRBV11-2 and TRBJ2-7, with unresolved D. The V and J ends lost 3 bases and 6 bases respectively, with 12 bases between them. The CDR3 has 13 residues. The germline CDR1 and CDR2 sequences are SGHAT and FQNNGV. Here the CDR3 DNA reads TGTGCCAGCAGCTTTACTACTACCCCCGAGCAGTACTTC. This codes for CASSFTTTPEQYF. Combining the CDR3 with reference TRBV11-2 and TRBJ2-7 gives the whole variable domain EAGVAQSPRYKIIEKRQSVAFWCNPISGHATLYWYQQILGQGPKLLIQFQNNGVVDDSQLPKDRFSAERLKGVDSTLKIQPAKLEDSAVYLCASSFTTTPEQYFGPGTRLTVT.

The rearrangement joins TRBV11-2 to TRBJ1-2; TRBD1 is a possible D gene (6 bases). The CDR3 contains 13 residues. Germline V CDR1 and CDR2: SGHAT, FQNNGV. Trimming took 4 bases from V and 8 from J, leaving 14 bases between them. In nucleotides, the CDR3 is TGTGCCAGCAGCTATCCAGGGGATTTCGGCTACACCTTC. This gives the protein CASSYPGDFGYTF.

This clone has just a few counts. The chain links TRBV10-3 to TRBJ1-1; TRBD1 matches at 7 bases. Trimming took 8 bases from V and 0 from J; bases not matched to a gene: 6. The CDR3 length is 14 residues. Germline V CDR1 and CDR2: ENHRY, SYGVKD. The CDR3 DNA sequence: TGTGCCATCCGAGGGACAGCCGTGAACACTGAAGCTTTCTTT. Protein sequence: CAIRGTAVNTEAFF.

The gene calls are TRBV6-6 and TRBJ2-3, with a possible D match to TRBD2 (5 bases). This CDR3 comprises 12 residues. Per germline, CDR1 MNHNY and CDR2 SVGAGI (reference sequence). V lost 1 base and J 6 bases, leaving 5 bases between the germline ends. The CDR3 sequence: CASSYWEDTQYF. The CDR3 coding sequence is TGTGCCAGCAGTTACTGGGAGGATACGCAGTATTTT.

This clone was observed a single time. V is TRBV7-3 and J is TRBJ2-2; D is perhaps TRBD2 (6 bases). Germline values: CDR1 SGHTA, CDR2 FQGTGA. This CDR3 contains 15 residues. The germline V and J ends were trimmed by 5 bases and 4 bases, with 14 bases remaining between them. The DNA of the CDR3 is TGTGCCAGCAGCCCGGCGGGGACTCCCACCGGGGAGCTGTTTTTT. Translation gives CASSPAGTPTGELFF.

This clone was recorded a few times. CDR3 DNA sequence: TGTGCCAGCTCACCACCTTCTAGAGAGACCCAGTACTTC. It codes for CASSPPSRETQYF. V usage is TRBV18 and J usage is TRBJ2-5, with D hard to call. The germline CDR1 and CDR2 sequences are KGHSH and LQKENI. The CDR3 contains 13 residues. V lost 0 bases, J lost 4 bases, and 6 bases lay in between.

The V call is TRBV28, the J call TRBJ2-2, with 8 bases fitting TRBD2. V dropped 6 bases and J dropped 6; count of bases not matched to a gene: 3. The CDR3 spans 13 residues. The germline V gene has CDR1 MDHEN and CDR2 SYDVKM. Here the CDR3 DNA reads TGTGCCAGCAGCTCAGCGGGGGCCGGGGAGCTGTTTTTT. Amino acid sequence: CASSSAGAGELFF.

V and J are TRBV5-4 and TRBJ1-2; 9 bases agree with TRBD1. After removal of 1 base from V and 8 bases from J, the junction contained 6 bases not matched to a gene. The CDR3 runs to 14 residues. CDR1 SGHNT and CDR2 YYREEE come from the germline V gene (reference sequence). The CDR3 is CASSLSGTGLGYTF. For the CDR3, the DNA is TGTGCCAGCAGCTTGTCCGGGACAGGGCTCGGCTACACCTTC.

In its sample, this clone was seen once. This chain links TRBV6-5 with TRBJ2-7; possibly TRBD1 for D (6 bases). Germline CDR1 and CDR2: MNHEY and SVGAGI. The CDR3 sequence is 14 residues long. Trimming stripped 3 bases from V and 1 base from J, with 10 bases between. The CDR3 reads CASSYGDNSYEQYF. Here the CDR3 DNA reads TGTGCCAGCAGTTATGGGGACAATTCCTACGAGCAGTACTTC.

The J gene is TRBJ2-3, the V gene TRBV29-1; TRBD2 agrees at 9 bases. With 7 bases clipped from V and 2 bases from J, the junction kept 4 bases outside the gene matches. The CDR3 runs 13 residues. In germline, CDR1 is SQVTM, CDR2 ANQGSEA. DNA of the CDR3: TGCAGCGCAGGACTAGCGCCCACAGATACGCAGTATTTT. Translated, it gives CSAGLAPTDTQYF.

This clone was recorded only once. The chain is built from TRBV5-1 and TRBJ2-5; 12 bases match TRBD1. Looked up from germline, CDR1 is SGHRS and CDR2 is YFSETQ. This CDR3 is built from 17 residues. Trimming cost V 4 bases and J 4 bases; bases outside gene matches: 11. As DNA, the CDR3 is TGCGCCAGCAGCGGGGGACAGGGGGCGCTAGCCGGAGAGACCCAGTACTTC. Protein: CASSGGQGALAGETQYF.

This chain links TRBV4-3 with TRBJ2-1; the match to TRBD1 covers 10 bases. After removal of 0 bases from V and 8 bases from J, the junction contained 10 bases not matched to a gene. CDR3 length: 17 residues. Germline CDR1 and CDR2: LGHNA and YSLEER. The CDR3: CASSQEGRTGGWDEQFF. The CDR3 DNA reads TGCGCCAGCAGCCAAGAGGGGCGGACAGGGGGTTGGGATGAGCAGTTCTTC.

V usage is TRBV27 and J usage is TRBJ1-4; TRBD1 matches 9 bases. Germline V CDR1 and CDR2: MNHEY, SMNVEV (reference sequence). After removal of 1 base from V and 3 bases from J, the junction contained 9 bases not matched to a gene. The CDR3 spans 18 residues. CDR3 in DNA: TGTGCCAGCAGTTTATTACAGGGGGCGCGGGGTCCTAATGAAAAACTGTTTTTT. Translated, it gives CASSLLQGARGPNEKLFF.

The rearrangement uses TRBV11-3 and TRBJ2-3, with 8 bases matching TRBD2. Germline CDR1 is SGHNT and CDR2 is YENEEA. This CDR3 comprises 15 residues. V gave up 2 bases and J gave up 1 base; unmatched junction bases: 2. The CDR3 DNA reads TGTGCCAGCAGCTTACGAGCGGGGGGCACAGATACGCAGTATTTT. It is translated as CASSLRAGGTDTQYF.

As regards this clone: A junction boundary mismatches the germline segment, possibly from a read error. The rearrangement joins TRBV7-9 to TRBJ2-7; D remains ambiguous. The CDR3 runs 11 residues. CDR1 is SEHNR and CDR2 is FQNEAQ in the germline V gene (reference sequence). The CDR3 region has the DNA TGTTCCAGCAGCTCCTCCCGGGAGCAGTACTTC. This codes for CSSSSSREQYF.

Written as DNA, the CDR3 is TGCGCCAGCAGCTTGGTGGGGGGGGAAGAGTTCTTC. It encodes CASSLVGGEEFF. This chain links TRBV5-1 with TRBJ2-1; 7 positions match TRBD2. V was clipped by 0 bases and J by 14 bases; unmatched bases: 5. In germline, CDR1 is SGHRS, CDR2 YFSETQ. This CDR3 contains 12 residues.

This sequence joins TRBV4-2 and TRBJ2-7, with D possibly TRBD2 on 5 matching bases. There are 16 residues in the CDR3. V was pared by 0 bases and J by 0 bases, with 12 bases between. Germline V gene sequence: CDR1 LGHNA, CDR2 YNFKEQ. CDR3 DNA sequence: TGTGCCAGCAGCCAAGACCTCCGGGGAAGCTCCTACGAGCAGTACTTC. Protein: CASSQDLRGSSYEQYF.

The chain links TRBV6-1 to TRBJ2-5; D gene uncertain. The J call is uncertain, as TRBJ2-7 better fits the DNA end. In germline, CDR1 is MNHNS, CDR2 SASEGT. The CDR3 runs 15 residues. This chain's CDR3 is CASSEAASFKREQYF. The CDR3 DNA reads TGTGCCAGCAGTGAAGCGGCCTCGTTTAAGCGCGAGCAGTACTTC.

With respect to this clone: One end of the junction is discordant with germline, which a read error may explain. This chain's CDR3 is CSSSPQDTEAFF. The CDR3 bases are TGTTCCAGCAGCCCCCAAGACACCGAAGCTTTCTTT. The rearrangement joins TRBV7-9 to TRBJ1-1; D not certain. Germline assignment: CDR1 SEHNR and CDR2 FQNEAQ (reference sequence). The CDR3 extends over 12 amino acids.